This T cell receptor (beta chain) comes out of a study of blood T cell repertoires in COVID-19. Unmatched junction bases numbered 9, after V lost 0 bases and J lost 3 bases. The CDR3 is made up of 17 amino acids. Germline values: CDR1 SGDLS, CDR2 YYNGEE. Produced via immunoSEQ multiplex PCR; TCRdb's table is partial and in-frame only. There are 150,000 to 200,000 clones in the sample; 80% to 90% occur only once, and about 1.9% lies in the top ten. The source of this sequence is a young man who had recovered from COVID-19. The chain employs TRBV9 and TRBJ1-1, with TRBD1 matching 9 bases. The sequenced material came from peripheral blood. CDR3 DNA sequence: TGTGCCAGCAGCGTAGCAGGACAGGGGCTGGTCGACACTGAAGCTTTCTTT. Its translation is CASSVAGQGLVDTEAFF.